A single sample gave rise to the 11 T cell receptor beta chains below, sequenced in a study of blood T cells in healthy people across ages. PCR was performed a second time for 7 to 11 cycles using a sample-barcoded 5' primer and a J-beta primer mix. One entry per CDR3 protein results from TCRdb running MiXCR on the 5' RACE reads. The table shows about 1.6 million distinct CDR3 sequences, with roughly 30% occurring only once. The specimen was blood. These receptors came from a woman aged 25 to 45 in good health.

This clonotype occurred many times. V usage is TRBV29-1 and J usage is TRBJ2-1; 11 nucleotides align to TRBD2. Germline lookup yields CDR1 SQVTM and CDR2 ANQGSEA. CDR3 size: 15 residues. V lost 5 bases to trimming and J lost 12 bases; unmatched junction nucleotides: 15. The CDR3 nucleotides read TGCAGCGTTTCCCCCGGGACTAGCGGTTCAGGGTTGCAGTTCTTC. Amino acid sequence: CSVSPGTSGSGLQFF.

As for this clonotype: A read error is possible here, since a much larger clone lies one base away. This rearrangement joins TRBV20-1 to TRBJ2-7; TRBD1 agrees at 8 bases. Germline CDR1 DFQATT, CDR2 SNEGSKA (reference sequence). The trim removed 2 bases at V and 0 bases at J, leaving 3 bases unmatched. This CDR3 spans 14 amino acids. CDR3 DNA: TGCAGTGCTAGACCGACAGGGGCCTCCTACGAGCAGTACTTC. It yields the protein CSARPTGASYEQYF.

The rearrangement uses TRBV3-1 and TRBJ1-1, with D tentatively TRBD1 (6 bases). The V end was cut by 4 bases, the J end by 5 bases, with 17 bases between. CDR3 length: 15 residues. The germline V gene encodes CDR1 LGHDT and CDR2 YNNKEL (reference sequence). In DNA form, the CDR3 reads TGTGCCAGCAGCCCAACTTATGGGCAGGGGACTGAAGCTTTCTTT. This gives the protein CASSPTYGQGTEAFF.

This clonotype has just a few counts. V usage is TRBV7-3 and J usage is TRBJ2-3; D is unclear. The CDR3 is 13 residues long. Per germline, CDR1 SGHTA and CDR2 FQGTGA. Trimming stripped 5 bases from V and 3 bases from J, with 9 bases between. The CDR3 DNA is TGTGCCAGCAGCCCGTATATTACAGATACGCAGTATTTT. Protein product: CASSPYITDTQYF. The full variable domain, rest sourced from reference TRBV7-3 and TRBJ2-3, is GAGVSQTPSNKVTEKGKYVELRCDPISGHTALYWYRQSLGQGPEFLIYFQGTGAADDSGLPNDRFFAVRPEGSVSTLKIQRTERGDSAVYLCASSPYITDTQYFGPGTRLTVL.

The rearrangement joins TRBV7-8 to TRBJ2-3; D not certain. The ends were cut back, 5 bases at V and 2 bases at J, with 20 bases in the middle. The CDR3 loop spans 17 amino acids. The germline V gene encodes CDR1 SGHVS and CDR2 FQNEAQ. CDR3 sequence reads: CASSPRAGNLSTDTQYF. Here the CDR3 DNA reads TGTGCCAGCAGCCCCCGGGCAGGTAATCTGTCCACAGATACGCAGTATTTT.

The V call is TRBV25-1, the J call TRBJ2-6; the D is unclear. The germline V gene has CDR1 MGHDK and CDR2 SYGVNS. With 1 base removed from V and 12 bases from J, the gap between germline ends came to 19 bases. This CDR3 has 16 residues. Here the CDR3 reads CASSELRTHRSSVLTF. The CDR3 nucleotides read TGTGCCAGCAGTGAATTACGCACCCATCGTAGCAGCGTCCTGACTTTC.

The chain uses TRBV27 and TRBJ2-1, with 8 positions matching TRBD1. Germline CDR1 is MNHEY and CDR2 is SMNVEV (reference sequence). CDR3 length: 15 amino acids. Losses at the gene ends were 6 bases for V and 8 bases for J; bases not matched to a gene: 12. CDR3 nucleotides: TGTGCCAGCAGCAAAGGACAGGGAGGCTTCTATGAGCAGTTCTTC. It codes for CASSKGQGGFYEQFF.

This clonotype has at least ten counts. The chain employs TRBV5-5 and TRBJ2-5, with D possibly being TRBD1 (6 bases). Trimming removed 4 bases from V and 5 bases from J, with 15 bases in between. The CDR3 contains 14 residues. Germline CDR1 reads SGHKS; CDR2 reads YYEKEE (reference sequence). CDR3 DNA: TGTGCCAGCAGCGGGCAGGGGTCACGGGAGACCCAGTACTTC. It yields the protein CASSGQGSRETQYF.

The rearrangement uses TRBV20-1 and TRBJ2-3, with 7 positions matching TRBD2. J lost 1 base, V lost 3 bases, and 7 bases had no gene match. This CDR3 is 15 amino acids long. The germline CDR1 and CDR2 sequences are DFQATT and SNEGSKA (reference sequence). CDR3 DNA sequence: TGCAGTGCTAGCCTAGCGGCCCTTGGCACAGATACGCAGTATTTT. This codes for CSASLAALGTDTQYF.

This clonotype was found many times. This rearrangement joins TRBV5-1 to TRBJ2-1, with unresolved D. CDR1 SGHRS and CDR2 YFSETQ come from the germline V gene. The V and J ends lost 3 bases and 7 bases respectively, with 11 bases between them. This CDR3 region has 13 residues. This CDR3 reads CASSYTIRNEQFF. The CDR3 nucleotides are TGCGCCAGCAGCTATACAATACGAAATGAGCAGTTCTTC. Full variable domain (missing parts from reference TRBV5-1 and TRBJ2-1): KAGVTQTPRYLIKTRGQQVTLSCSPISGHRSVSWYQQTPGQGLQFLFEYFSETQRNKGNFPGRFSGRQFSNSRSEMNVSTLELGDSALYLCASSYTIRNEQFFGPGTRLTVL.

The chain uses TRBV2 and TRBJ2-7, with 9 bases aligning to TRBD1. The V segment lost 6 bases and the J segment 5 bases; nucleotides outside the gene matches: 2. CDR1 and CDR2 (germline): SNHLY, FYNNEI. CDR3 length: 12 amino acids. CDR3 in amino acids: CASRDRGHEQYF. For the CDR3, the DNA is TGTGCCAGCAGGGACAGGGGCCACGAGCAGTACTTC.